This TCR beta chain is drawn from a study of blood T cell repertoires in COVID-19. Study in general: Specimens from acute and convalescent COVID-19 originated in the United States, Italy and Spain. PBMCs, B-cell-depleted T cells, or T cells were the source of the cDNA or gDNA that made up the material.

Germline CDR1 and CDR2: SGHRS and YFSETQ. V shed 4 bases and J 4 bases; nucleotides not matched to a gene: 5. The CDR3 runs 15 residues. How the authors handled the data: Amplification with reference gene primers provided the estimates of nucleated cell counts. Assay: immunoSEQ multiplex PCR; the TCRdb copy retains only in-frame clones and omits some. V, J and clone size are those of that table, while D and trimming were read from the DNA. The table includes about 200,000 clones, 75% to 90% detected once. This receptor was obtained from a man in his 60s who had recovered from COVID-19. What was sequenced was peripheral blood. The chain uses TRBV5-1 and TRBJ1-2; TRBD1 agrees at 12 bases. CDR3 bases: TGCGCCAGCAGCGCCGGGACAGGGGGCACCTATGGCTACACCTTC. Encoded protein: CASSAGTGGTYGYTF.